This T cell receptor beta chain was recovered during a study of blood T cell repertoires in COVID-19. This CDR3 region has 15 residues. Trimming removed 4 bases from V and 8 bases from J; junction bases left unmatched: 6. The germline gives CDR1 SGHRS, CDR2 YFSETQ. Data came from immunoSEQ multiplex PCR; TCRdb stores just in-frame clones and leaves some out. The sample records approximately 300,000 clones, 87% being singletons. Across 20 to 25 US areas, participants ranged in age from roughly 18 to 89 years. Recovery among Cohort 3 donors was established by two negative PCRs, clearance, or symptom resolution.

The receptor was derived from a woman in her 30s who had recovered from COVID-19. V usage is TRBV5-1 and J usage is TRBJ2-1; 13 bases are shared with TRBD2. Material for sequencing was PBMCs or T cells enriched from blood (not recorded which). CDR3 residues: CASSEGLAGFDEQFF. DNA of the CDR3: TGCGCCAGCAGCGAGGGACTAGCGGGGTTCGATGAGCAGTTCTTC.